The rows below give T cell receptor beta chains drawn from one sample of a study of a mutant IDH1 vaccine in newly diagnosed glioma. Only in-frame clones appear in the TCRdb table, and some are missing; sequencing was by immunoSEQ multiplex PCR. Of roughly 60,000 clones listed, approximately 85% were seen once; the top ten hold 4%. No antigens are known for them. The material sequenced was PBMCs, taken from a glioma patient whose treatment included an IDH1 peptide vaccine. The receptors derive from a man aged 30 to 39 with glioma. Both conserved end residues are part of each CDR3. The D gene is left open where the match is weak. Rows may omit the clone size; those that give it use once, few, many or a size class.

d_call j_call clone_size v_call cdr3_nt cdr3_aa
TRBD1 TRBJ2-1 . TRBV19 TGTGCCAGTAGTGTCGGACAGGGTTATTACAATGAGCAGTTCTTC CASSVGQGYYNEQFF
TRBD1 TRBJ1-1 . TRBV19 TGTGCCAGCAGACAGGGATGGACTGAAGCTTTCTTT CASRQGWTEAFF
. TRBJ2-7 . TRBV5-1 TGCGCCAGCAGCTGGGCAGGGGTCGGAGACGAGCAGTACTTC CASSWAGVGDEQYF
TRBD1 TRBJ1-5 . TRBV5-8 TGTGCCAGCAGACTGCAGGGACAGGCGAATCAGCCCCAGCATTTT CASRLQGQANQPQHF
TRBD1 TRBJ2-1 medium-sized TRBV4-2 TGTGCCAGCAGCCAAGAGACCACAGGGGCTTACAATGAGCAGTTCTTC CASSQETTGAYNEQFF
. TRBJ1-2 . TRBV4-2 TGTGCCAGCAGCCAAGGGACGAGCGCAGTCGGTCGTGGCTACACCTTC CASSQGTSAVGRGYTF
. TRBJ2-7 . TRBV2 TGTGCCAGCAGTGCTGCCAAGCTCTACGAGCAGTACTTC CASSAAKLYEQYF
TRBD1 TRBJ2-7 . TRBV4-1 TGCGCCAGCAGCCAGCGACAGGGGGGGGACTACGAGCAGTACTTC CASSQRQGGDYEQYF
. TRBJ2-7 . TRBV5-8 TGTGCCAGCAAGAACCTCGGGGCCGAGCAGTACTTC CASKNLGAEQYF
. TRBJ2-1 . TRBV5-1 TGCGCCAGCAGCTTGGCCATGACTGGCAATGAGCAGTTCTTC CASSLAMTGNEQFF
TRBD1 TRBJ1-2 . TRBV7-9 TGTGCCAGCAGCTTAGCGGGGACAGGGGCTGGCTACACCTTC CASSLAGTGAGYTF
TRBD2 TRBJ2-7 . TRBV4-1 TGCGCCAGCAGCCCAGCGGGGGTCAGCTACGAGCAGTACTTC CASSPAGVSYEQYF